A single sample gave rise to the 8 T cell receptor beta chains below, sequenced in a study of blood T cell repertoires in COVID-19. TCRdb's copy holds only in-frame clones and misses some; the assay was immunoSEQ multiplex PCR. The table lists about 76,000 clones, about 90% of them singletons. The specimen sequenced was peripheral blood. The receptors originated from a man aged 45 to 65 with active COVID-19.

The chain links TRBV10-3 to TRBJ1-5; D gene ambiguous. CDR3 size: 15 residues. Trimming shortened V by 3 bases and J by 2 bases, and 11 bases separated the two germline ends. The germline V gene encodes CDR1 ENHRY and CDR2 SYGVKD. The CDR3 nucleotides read TGTGCCATCAGTGAATCCGGGAATGGCAATCAGCCCCAGCATTTT. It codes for CAISESGNGNQPQHF.

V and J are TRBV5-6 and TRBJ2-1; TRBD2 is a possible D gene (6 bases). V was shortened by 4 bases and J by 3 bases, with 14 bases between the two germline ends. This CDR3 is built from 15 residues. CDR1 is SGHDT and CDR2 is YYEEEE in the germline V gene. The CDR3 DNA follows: TGTGCCAGCAGCCCGGAGGGCCGGGGCTACAATGAGCAGTTCTTC. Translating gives CASSPEGRGYNEQFF.

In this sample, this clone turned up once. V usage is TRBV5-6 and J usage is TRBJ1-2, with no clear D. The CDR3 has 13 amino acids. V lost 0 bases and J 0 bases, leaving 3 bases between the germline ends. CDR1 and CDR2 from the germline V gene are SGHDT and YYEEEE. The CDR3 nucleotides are TGTGCCAGCAGCTTGGAGCCTAACTATGGCTACACCTTC. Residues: CASSLEPNYGYTF.

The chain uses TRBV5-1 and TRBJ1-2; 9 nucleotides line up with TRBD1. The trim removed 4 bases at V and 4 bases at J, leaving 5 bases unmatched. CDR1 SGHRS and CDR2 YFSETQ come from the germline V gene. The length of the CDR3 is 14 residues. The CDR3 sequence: CASSPGTGLYGYTF. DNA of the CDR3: TGCGCCAGCAGCCCGGGGACAGGGCTCTATGGCTACACCTTC.

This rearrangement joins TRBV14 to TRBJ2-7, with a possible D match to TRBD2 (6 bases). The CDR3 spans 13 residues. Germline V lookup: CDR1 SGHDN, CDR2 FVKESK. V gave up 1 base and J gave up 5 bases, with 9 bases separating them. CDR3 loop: CASSQVRTNEQYF. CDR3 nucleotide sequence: TGTGCCAGCAGCCAAGTGCGGACTAACGAGCAGTACTTC.

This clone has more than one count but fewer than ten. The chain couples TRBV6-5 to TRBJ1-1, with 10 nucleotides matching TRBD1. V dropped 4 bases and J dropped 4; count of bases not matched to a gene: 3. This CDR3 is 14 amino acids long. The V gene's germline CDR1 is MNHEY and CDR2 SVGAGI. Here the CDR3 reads CASSSDRGSTEAFF. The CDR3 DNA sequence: TGTGCCAGCAGTTCGGACAGGGGGTCCACTGAAGCTTTCTTT.

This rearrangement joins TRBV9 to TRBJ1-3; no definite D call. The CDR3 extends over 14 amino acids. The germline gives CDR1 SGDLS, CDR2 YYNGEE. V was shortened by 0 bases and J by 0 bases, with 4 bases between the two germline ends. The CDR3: CASSVDHSGNTIYF. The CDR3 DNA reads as TGTGCCAGCAGCGTAGATCACTCTGGAAACACCATATATTTT.

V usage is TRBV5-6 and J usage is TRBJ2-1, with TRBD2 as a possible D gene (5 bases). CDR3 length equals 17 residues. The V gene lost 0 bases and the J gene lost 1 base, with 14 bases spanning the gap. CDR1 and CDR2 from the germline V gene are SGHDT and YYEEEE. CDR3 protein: CASSLASLAGSYNEQFF. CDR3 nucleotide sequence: TGTGCCAGCAGCTTGGCCAGCCTAGCCGGATCCTACAATGAGCAGTTCTTC.